Ten or more counts support the clone carrying this T cell receptor beta chain. Its antigen is undetermined. The entry originates in a study of T-cell reconstitution after alpha-beta-depleted transplantation in children. Study-level results: Among T cells one year after transplant, newly produced cells accounted for most counts and diversity. Two months or so post-transplant, alpha-beta T cells reportedly derived from several hundred expanded graft clones. Recipient T cells and thymic progenitors that survived were the source of the high TCRbeta diversity seen at day 60 in some patients.

This sample's TCRbeta library carried unique molecular identifier barcodes. TCRdb ran MiXCR on the PCR reads and lists one entry per CDR3 protein. The sample carries more than 200,000 distinct CDR3 sequences, about a sixth recorded once. This CDR3 contains 17 residues. Germline V gives CDR1 DFQATT, CDR2 SNEGSKA (reference sequence). The J segment lost 4 bases and the V segment lost 0 bases, leaving 9 bases of the junction unmatched. The TCR was taken from a male patient aged 2 to 10 who had a stem cell transplant for acute lymphoblastic leukemia, so the T cells may come from the graft donor. The specimen comprised PBMCs, mostly from graft donor cells, sampled 360 days after TCRalphabeta/CD19-depleted stem cell transplant. The V gene is TRBV20-1, the J gene TRBJ1-6; 7 bases fit TRBD1. CDR3 coding DNA: TGCAGTGCTAGAGATCATGACAGGGACCCTTATAATTCACCCCTCCACTTT. Translating it yields CSARDHDRDPYNSPLHF.